Sequencing of this T cell receptor (beta chain) was carried out in a study of blood T cell repertoires in COVID-19. Study information: Sources were T cells, B-cell-depleted T cells, or PBMCs; the material itself was cDNA or gDNA.

The length of the CDR3 is 14 residues. The V and J ends lost 8 bases and 1 base respectively, with 12 bases between them. Per germline, CDR1 MNHEY and CDR2 SVGAGI. In the authors' methods: Reference gene primer amplification gave nucleated cell count estimates. Clones were sequenced by immunoSEQ multiplex PCR, and TCRdb holds only the in-frame ones, with some missing. V and J calls and clone size are as listed in that table; D and trimming were resolved from the DNA. This sample has around 200,000 clones, with 81% found just once. This chain joins TRBV6-5 and TRBJ2-1, with a possible D match to TRBD2 (6 bases). Sequenced: PBMCs or T cells enriched from blood (not recorded which). The TCR sequence derives from a man aged 40-49 years who had recovered from COVID-19. CDR3 loop: CASALGGSYNEQFF. Written as DNA, the CDR3 is TGTGCCAGCGCCTTGGGGGGTTCCTACAATGAGCAGTTCTTC.